These T cell receptor beta chains were read from a single sample in a study of patients and donors after allogeneic stem cell transplantation. Using its own MiXCR run on the RT-PCR reads, TCRdb lists one record per CDR3 protein. The profile shows more than 150,000 distinct CDR3 sequences, about 40% of them singletons. Sequencing input: blood, either unsorted or a sorted T cell fraction (not recorded which). The receptor source for this set is a human donor who was either an allogeneic HSCT recipient or a stem cell or donor lymphocyte infusion donor (not recorded which). It is not recorded whose cells these are; they may come from a transplant donor. The CDR3 runs from the conserved cysteine through the conserved F or W.

>TRBV7-6
CASSLYAGETEAFF
>TRBV2
CASSRQTGVLDTEAFF
>TRBV10-3
CAISVSGQQETQYF
>TRBV6-5
CASSYGTSGLSYEQYF
>TRBV28
CASRPPDRNYGYTF
>TRBV6-2/TRBV6-3
CASSSPGLVNEQFF
>TRBV29-1
CSVEAGVTGELFF
>TRBV11-2
CASSLEEGQAKGYTF
>TRBV2
CASSRGQILYNEQFF
>TRBV12-3/TRBV12-4
CASSLERGHNEQFF
>TRBV7-2
CASSPHPLDSTGELFF
>TRBV12-3/TRBV12-4
CASSTSSEERNQPQHF
>TRBV29-1
CSVCPGSGGSGEQYF
>TRBV29-1
CSVFTVYNEQFF
>TRBV24-1
CATSDRYRGENTEAFF
>TRBV24-1
CATRGSANTGELFF
>TRBV7-9
CASSLRAGTTDTQYF
>TRBV12-3/TRBV12-4
CASSLDRGTTEAFF
>TRBV4-3
CASSQEASSYNSPLHF
>TRBV4-3
CASSLGPANYGYTF
>TRBV9
CASSAAGSSYNSPLHF
>TRBV7-3
CASSYARKASSYNEQFF
>TRBV12-3/TRBV12-4
CASSLAGVGSYGYTF
>TRBV12-3/TRBV12-4
CASTRSETQYF
>TRBV6-1
CASSEQQGFSGNTIYF
>TRBV11-3
CASSTRGSGDTIYF
>TRBV4-3
CASSQDSPGQGIDEQYF
>TRBV6-2/TRBV6-3
CASSPLRPLAKNIQYF
>TRBV6-4
CASSYGTSTGEQFF
>TRBV7-9
CASSSSTGFSNQPQHF
>TRBV30
CAWGLARNIQYF
>TRBV29-1
CSVVSRDLTEAFF
>TRBV29-1
CSGISGKDNTGELFF
>TRBV29-1
CSVGTGTNSYEQYF
>TRBV20-1
CSALDRRVNTEAFF
>TRBV5-1
CASSTGTASNQPQHF
>TRBV5-6
CASSLGGRADNEQFF
>TRBV7-9
CASSSGLITEAFF
>TRBV12-3/TRBV12-4
CASTLATGSAEAFF
>TRBV4-3
CASSQDRTSGAYNEQFF
>TRBV2
CASTGSATYNEQFF
>TRBV27
CASSLAGANTGELFF
>TRBV6-2/TRBV6-3
CASSYSIRDWRGYNEQFF
>TRBV29-1
CSARWTEAFF
>TRBV5-1
CASSLDGLPNTEAFF
>TRBV6-5
CASSYLFEGEGYNEQFF